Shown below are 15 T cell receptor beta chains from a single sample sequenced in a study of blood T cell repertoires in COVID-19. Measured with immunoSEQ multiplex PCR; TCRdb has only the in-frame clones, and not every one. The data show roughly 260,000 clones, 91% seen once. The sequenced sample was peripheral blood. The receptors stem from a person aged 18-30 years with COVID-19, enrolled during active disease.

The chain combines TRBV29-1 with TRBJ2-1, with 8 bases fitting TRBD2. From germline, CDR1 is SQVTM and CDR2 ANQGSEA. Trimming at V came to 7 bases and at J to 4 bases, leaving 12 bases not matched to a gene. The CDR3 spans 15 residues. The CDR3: CSAVESLAEYNEQFF. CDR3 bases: TGCAGCGCCGTTGAATCACTAGCGGAATACAATGAGCAGTTCTTC.

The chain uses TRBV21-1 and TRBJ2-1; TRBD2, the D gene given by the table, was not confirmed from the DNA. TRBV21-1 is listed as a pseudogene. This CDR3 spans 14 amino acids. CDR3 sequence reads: CASSGGKAYNEQFF. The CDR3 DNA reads TGTGCCAGCAGCGGCGGGAAGGCCTACAATGAGCAGTTCTTC.

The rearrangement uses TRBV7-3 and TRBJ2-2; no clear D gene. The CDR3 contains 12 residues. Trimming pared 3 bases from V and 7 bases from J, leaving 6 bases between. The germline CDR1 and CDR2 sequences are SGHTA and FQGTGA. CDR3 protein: CASSFNGGELFF. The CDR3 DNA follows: TGTGCCAGCAGCTTCAACGGCGGGGAGCTGTTTTTT.

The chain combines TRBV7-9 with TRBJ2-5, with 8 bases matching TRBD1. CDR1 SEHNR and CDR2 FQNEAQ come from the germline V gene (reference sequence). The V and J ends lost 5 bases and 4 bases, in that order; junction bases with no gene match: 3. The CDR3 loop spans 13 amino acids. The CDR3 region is CASSIQGGETQYF. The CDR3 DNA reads TGTGCCAGCAGCATACAGGGGGGAGAGACCCAGTACTTC.

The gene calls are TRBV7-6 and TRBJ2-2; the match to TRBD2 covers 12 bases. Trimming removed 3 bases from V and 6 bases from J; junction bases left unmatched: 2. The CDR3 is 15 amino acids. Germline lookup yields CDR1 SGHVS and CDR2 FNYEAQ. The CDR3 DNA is TGTGCCAGCAGCTTGACTAGCGGGAGTGCCGGGGAGCTGTTTTTT. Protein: CASSLTSGSAGELFF.

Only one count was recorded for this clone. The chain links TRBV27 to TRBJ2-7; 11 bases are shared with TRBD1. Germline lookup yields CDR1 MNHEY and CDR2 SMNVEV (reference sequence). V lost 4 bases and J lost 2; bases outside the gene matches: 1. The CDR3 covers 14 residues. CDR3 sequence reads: CASSSGQGAYEQYF. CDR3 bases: TGTGCCAGCAGTTCGGGACAGGGGGCCTACGAGCAGTACTTC.

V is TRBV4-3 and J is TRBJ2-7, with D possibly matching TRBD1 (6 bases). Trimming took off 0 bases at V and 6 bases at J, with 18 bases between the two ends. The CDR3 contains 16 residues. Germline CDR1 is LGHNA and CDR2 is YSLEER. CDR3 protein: CASSQDLYRAGREQYF. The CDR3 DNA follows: TGCGCCAGCAGCCAAGATCTATACAGGGCTGGCCGCGAGCAGTACTTC.

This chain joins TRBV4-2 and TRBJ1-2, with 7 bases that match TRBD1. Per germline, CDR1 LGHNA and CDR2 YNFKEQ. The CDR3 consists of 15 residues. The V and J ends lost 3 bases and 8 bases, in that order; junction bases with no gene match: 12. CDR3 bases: TGTGCCAGCAGCCAGCCTGACAGGGAACAGGGCGGCTACACCTTC. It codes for CASSQPDREQGGYTF.

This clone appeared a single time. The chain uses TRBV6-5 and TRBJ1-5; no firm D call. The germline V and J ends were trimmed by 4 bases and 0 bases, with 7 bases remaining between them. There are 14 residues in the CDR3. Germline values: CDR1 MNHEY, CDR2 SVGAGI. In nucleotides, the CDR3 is TGTGCCAGCAGTTCGGTCTATAGCAATCAGCCCCAGCATTTT. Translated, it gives CASSSVYSNQPQHF.

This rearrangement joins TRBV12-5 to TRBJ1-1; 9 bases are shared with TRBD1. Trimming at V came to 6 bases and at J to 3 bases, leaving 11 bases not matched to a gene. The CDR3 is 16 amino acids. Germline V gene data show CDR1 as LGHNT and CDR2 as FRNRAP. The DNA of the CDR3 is TGTGCTAGTGGCCTACCGAGACAGGGGGGGCACACTGAAGCTTTCTTT. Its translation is CASGLPRQGGHTEAFF.

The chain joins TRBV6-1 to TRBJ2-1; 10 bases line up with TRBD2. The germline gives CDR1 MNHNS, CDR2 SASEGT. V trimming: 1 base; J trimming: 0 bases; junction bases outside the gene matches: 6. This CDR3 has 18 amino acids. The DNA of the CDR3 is TGTGCCAGCAGTGAAGAATGGGCTAGCGGGAGCTCCTACAATGAGCAGTTCTTC. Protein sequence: CASSEEWASGSSYNEQFF.

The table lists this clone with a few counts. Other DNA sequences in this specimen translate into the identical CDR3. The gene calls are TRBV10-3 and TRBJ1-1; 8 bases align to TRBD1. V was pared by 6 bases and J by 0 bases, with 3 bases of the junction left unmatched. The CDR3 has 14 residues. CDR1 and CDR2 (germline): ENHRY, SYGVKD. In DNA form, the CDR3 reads TGTGCCATCAGGACAGGGGCATTGAACACTGAAGCTTTCTTT. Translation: CAIRTGALNTEAFF.

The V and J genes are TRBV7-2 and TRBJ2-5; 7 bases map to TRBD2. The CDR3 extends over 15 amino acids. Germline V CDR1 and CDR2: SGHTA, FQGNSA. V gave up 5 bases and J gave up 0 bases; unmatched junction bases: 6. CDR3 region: CASSDDLADQETQYF. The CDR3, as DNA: TGTGCCAGCAGCGACGACCTAGCGGACCAAGAGACCCAGTACTTC.

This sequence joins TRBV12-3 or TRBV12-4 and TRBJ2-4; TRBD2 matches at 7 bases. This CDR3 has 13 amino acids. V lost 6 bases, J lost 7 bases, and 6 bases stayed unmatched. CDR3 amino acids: CASRGGVVNIQYF. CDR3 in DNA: TGTGCCAGCAGGGGGGGGGTAGTCAACATTCAGTACTTC.

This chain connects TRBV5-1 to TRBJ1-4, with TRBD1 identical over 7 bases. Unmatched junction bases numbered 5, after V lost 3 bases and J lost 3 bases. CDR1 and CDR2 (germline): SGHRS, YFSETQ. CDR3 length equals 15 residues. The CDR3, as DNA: TGCGCCAGCAGCTCATCAGGGGGATCTAATGAAAAACTGTTTTTT. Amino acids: CASSSSGGSNEKLFF.